This T cell receptor (beta chain) originates from a study of blood T cell repertoires in COVID-19. Germline assignment: CDR1 MNHEY and CDR2 SVGAGI. CDR3 length equals 14 residues. V was clipped by 5 bases and J by 2 bases, with 10 bases between them. Repertoires were generated with immunoSEQ multiplex PCR, while TCRdb's copy carries only in-frame clones and drops some. The sample holds under 40,000 clones; roughly 84% are singletons and the top ten take more than 12%. The TCR was taken from a man aged 45-65 years with active or convalescent COVID-19. The chain combines TRBV6-5 with TRBJ1-3, with a possible D match to TRBD1 (5 bases). Sequencing used peripheral blood. CDR3 DNA: TGTGCCAGCAGTCCTAAAGGGGCTGGAAACACCATATATTTT. Translated: CASSPKGAGNTIYF.